The sequence of this T cell receptor (beta chain) was determined in a study of shared clonotypes between healthy human individuals. This CDR3 has 13 amino acids. The V gene lost 0 bases and the J gene lost 5 bases, with 8 bases spanning the gap. The germline V gene has CDR1 SGHRS and CDR2 YFSETQ. Clones were sequenced by immunoSEQ multiplex PCR, and TCRdb holds only the in-frame ones, with some missing. The top ten clones hold around 0.4% of a sample with approximately 2,300,000 clones, roughly 92% of them seen once. Sequenced: naive CD4+ T cells from PBMCs. Documented subset: CD45RA+ positively selected. The TCR was taken from a young man in good health. Some clones in this sample may be carry-over from other donors' samples. The V and J genes are TRBV5-1 and TRBJ1-1; perhaps TRBD1 as D (5 bases). CDR3 coding DNA: TGCGCCAGCAGCTTGGGCTGGGGGACTGAAGCTTTCTTT. Translating gives CASSLGWGTEAFF. Together with reference TRBV5-1 and TRBJ1-1, the CDR3 gives the full variable domain: KAGVTQTPRYLIKTRGQQVTLSCSPISGHRSVSWYQQTPGQGLQFLFEYFSETQRNKGNFPGRFSGRQFSNSRSEMNVSTLELGDSALYLCASSLGWGTEAFFGQGTRLTVV.